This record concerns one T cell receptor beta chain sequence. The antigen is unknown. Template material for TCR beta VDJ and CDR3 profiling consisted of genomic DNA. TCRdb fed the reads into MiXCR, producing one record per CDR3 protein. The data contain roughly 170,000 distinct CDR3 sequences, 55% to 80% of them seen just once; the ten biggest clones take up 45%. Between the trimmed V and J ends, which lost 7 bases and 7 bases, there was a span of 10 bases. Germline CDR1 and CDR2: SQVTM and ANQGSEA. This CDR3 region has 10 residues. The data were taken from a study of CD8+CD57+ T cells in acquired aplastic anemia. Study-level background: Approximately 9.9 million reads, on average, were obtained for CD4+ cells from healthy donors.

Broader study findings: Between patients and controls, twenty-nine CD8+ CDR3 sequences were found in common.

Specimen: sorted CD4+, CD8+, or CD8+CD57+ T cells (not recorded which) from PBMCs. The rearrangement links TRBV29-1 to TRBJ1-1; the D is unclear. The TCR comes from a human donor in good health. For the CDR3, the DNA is TGCAGCGATGGAAGCAATGAAGCTTTCTTT. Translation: CSDGSNEAFF.